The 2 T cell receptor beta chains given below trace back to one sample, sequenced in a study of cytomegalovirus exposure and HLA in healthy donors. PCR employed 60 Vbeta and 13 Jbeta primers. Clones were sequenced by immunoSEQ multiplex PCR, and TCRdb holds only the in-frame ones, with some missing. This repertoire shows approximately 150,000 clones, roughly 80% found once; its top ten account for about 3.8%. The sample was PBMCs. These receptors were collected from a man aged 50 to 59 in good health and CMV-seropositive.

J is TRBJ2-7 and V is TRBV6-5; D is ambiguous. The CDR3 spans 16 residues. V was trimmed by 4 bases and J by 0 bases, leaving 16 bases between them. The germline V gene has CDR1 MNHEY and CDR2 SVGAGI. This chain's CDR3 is CASSSPVLSGSYEQYF. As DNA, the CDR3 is TGTGCCAGCAGTTCCCCTGTTCTCTCAGGCTCCTACGAGCAGTACTTC.

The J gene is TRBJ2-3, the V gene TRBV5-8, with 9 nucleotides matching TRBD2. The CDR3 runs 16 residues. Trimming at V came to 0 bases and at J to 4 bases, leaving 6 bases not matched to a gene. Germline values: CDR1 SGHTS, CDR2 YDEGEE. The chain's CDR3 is CASSLELAGLSDTQYF. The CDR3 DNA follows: TGTGCCAGCAGCTTGGAGCTAGCGGGGCTCTCAGATACGCAGTATTTT.